This TCR beta chain derives from a study of T cell changes during pregnancy in multiple sclerosis. The assay was immunoSEQ multiplex PCR, and TCRdb's table has in-frame clones only and misses some. Of approximately 100,000 clones in the sample, around 92% are singletons; the top ten hold roughly 3%. This CDR3 region has 15 residues. Looked up from germline, CDR1 is SGHVS and CDR2 is FNYEAQ. The ends lost 4 bases at V and 7 bases at J; junction bases unmatched: 5. The sequence was obtained from a female donor with multiple sclerosis, enrolled in a pregnancy study. The sequencing used peripheral blood, collected in the second trimester of pregnancy. The chain carries TRBV7-6 and TRBJ2-1, with TRBD2 identical over 12 bases. This CDR3 is CASSWTSGTKNEQFF. The CDR3 DNA reads TGTGCCAGCAGCTGGACTAGCGGGACTAAAAATGAGCAGTTCTTC.